A single sample gave rise to the 29 T cell receptor beta chains below, sequenced in a study of post-analysis software for immune sequencing data. Findings of the study overall: TRBV5-6, TRBV5-1 and TRBV20-1 were among roughly 5 TRBV segments more frequent in patients than controls.

What these receptors recognize is not known. Each TCR beta cDNA library carried unique molecular identifiers. One entry per CDR3 protein, called by TCRdb with MiXCR from the PCR reads. This sample yields about 570,000 distinct CDR3 sequences, of which around 34% are seen a single time; around 6% belongs to the top ten. The sequencing input was blood. Every receptor here comes from a girl aged 2-17 years with multiple sclerosis.

This clonotype was seen only a few times. One end of the junction is discordant with germline, which a read error may explain. The chain links TRBV5-5 to TRBJ1-2; 7 bases map to TRBD1. CDR1 is SGHKS and CDR2 is YYEKEE in the germline V gene (reference sequence). CDR3 length: 15 amino acids. The CDR3 region has the DNA TGTGCCAGCAGCTTGGCGGGGACAGTGAACTATGGTTACACCTTC. It codes for CASSLAGTVNYGYTF.

This clonotype was detected only a few times. The CDR3 DNA follows: TGTGCCAGCGGTGTGGGGACTAGCGGCGCCACAGATACGCAGTATTTT. Translation gives CASGVGTSGATDTQYF. J is TRBJ2-3 and V is TRBV12-3 or TRBV12-4; 11 nucleotides match TRBD2. V was pared by 8 bases and J by 2 bases, with 9 bases of the junction left unmatched. This CDR3 is 16 amino acids long.

In the case of this clonotype: At one end, the junction sequence differs from germline, possibly due to a read error. The chain couples TRBV6-5 to TRBJ1-1; unclear D gene. CDR3 size: 14 residues. Germline CDR1 reads MNHEY; CDR2 reads SVGAGI. The CDR3 region is CASSYSNGDTGAFF. As DNA, the CDR3 is TGTGCCAGCAGTTACTCGAACGGTGACACTGGAGCTTTCTTT.

This clonotype appeared a few times. The rearrangement links TRBV5-1 to TRBJ2-5; no clear D gene. The V gene's germline CDR1 is SGHRS and CDR2 YFSETQ. The germline V and J ends were trimmed by 3 bases and 1 base, with 13 bases remaining between them. The CDR3 loop spans 15 amino acids. CDR3 in amino acids: CASSSGPISQETQYF. CDR3 bases: TGCGCCAGCAGCTCCGGACCAATTTCCCAAGAGACCCAGTACTTC.

The V call is TRBV11-1, the J call TRBJ1-4, with D uncertain. Germline V gene data show CDR1 as SGHAT and CDR2 as FQDESV (reference sequence). Trimming removed 2 bases from V and 8 bases from J, with 12 bases in between. CDR3 size: 14 residues. The CDR3 bases are TGTGCCAGCAGCTTAAACCCCCGCGGCGAAAAACTGTTTTTT. Translation: CASSLNPRGEKLFF. Based on the CDR3 plus reference TRBV11-1 and TRBJ1-4, the full variable domain is EAEVAQSPRYKITEKSQAVAFWCDPISGHATLYWYRQILGQGPELLVQFQDESVVDDSQLPKDRFSAERLKGVDSTLKIQPAELGDSAMYLCASSLNPRGEKLFFGSGTQLSVL.

This clonotype showed up just a few times. The chain carries TRBV7-2 and TRBJ2-3, with 7 bases matching TRBD2. This CDR3 region has 15 residues. Germline CDR1 is SGHTA and CDR2 is FQGNSA. The trim removed 5 bases at V and 2 bases at J, leaving 7 bases unmatched. The CDR3 bases are TGTGCCAGCAGCCACCGGGGGGTTACCACAGATACGCAGTATTTT. Translating gives CASSHRGVTTDTQYF.

This chain links TRBV3-1 with TRBJ2-1; D is ambiguous. Germline V gene data show CDR1 as LGHDT and CDR2 as YNNKEL (reference sequence). The CDR3 length is 12 residues. V dropped 2 bases and J dropped 3 bases, with 2 bases sitting between them. The CDR3 here is CASSQLYNEQFF. The CDR3 nucleotides are TGTGCCAGCAGCCAACTCTACAATGAGCAGTTCTTC.

As regards this clonotype: Without the conserved terminal phenylalanine or tryptophan, this CDR3 likely stems from a read error. J is TRBJ1-5 and V is TRBV18; no clear D gene. There are 13 residues in the CDR3. Per the germline V gene, CDR1 is KGHSH and CDR2 is LQKENI. Trimming removed 1 base at V and 5 bases at J, with 6 bases between. CDR3 amino acids: CASSPRADQPQHV. The CDR3 bases are TGTGCCAGCTCACCACGTGCCGATCAGCCCCAGCATGTT.

This clonotype has a handful of counts. This rearrangement joins TRBV6-2 or TRBV6-3 to TRBJ2-1; tentative D call: TRBD2 (6 bases). Germline CDR1 is MNHEY and CDR2 is SVGEGT. V shed 6 bases and J shed 0 bases, with 18 bases lying between them. CDR3 size: 17 residues. The CDR3 DNA sequence: TGTGCCAGCAGGCCACTAGGGCGGGGCAGCTCCTACAATGAGCAGTTCTTC. Protein product: CASRPLGRGSSYNEQFF.

The V gene is TRBV6-1, the J gene TRBJ1-5, with a weak D call TRBD1 (5 bases). Germline V lookup: CDR1 MNHNS, CDR2 SASEGT. This CDR3 region has 19 residues. The V and J ends lost 1 base and 0 bases respectively, with 19 bases between them. DNA for the CDR3: TGTGCCAGCAGTGAAGGAGCAGGGCTGGGCCTTTATAGCAATCAGCCCCAGCATTTT. It yields the protein CASSEGAGLGLYSNQPQHF.

This clonotype was counted only a few times. The V gene is TRBV3-1, the J gene TRBJ2-5, with TRBD2 as a possible D gene (6 bases). The CDR3 has 16 amino acids. Germline CDR1 and CDR2: LGHDT and YNNKEL (reference sequence). With 0 bases removed from V and 2 bases from J, the gap between germline ends came to 13 bases. The CDR3 reads CASSQDPGLSQETQYF. The CDR3 coding sequence is TGTGCCAGCAGCCAAGATCCGGGACTGTCACAAGAGACCCAGTACTTC.

This sequence joins TRBV7-9 and TRBJ2-1; 7 bases fit TRBD2. Germline V gene lookup returns CDR1 SEHNR and CDR2 FQNEAQ (reference sequence). This CDR3 has 16 residues. The J segment lost 0 bases and the V segment lost 2 bases, leaving 4 bases of the junction unmatched. CDR3 protein: CASSLTRTSSYNEQFF. In DNA, the CDR3 is TGTGCCAGCAGCTTAACCAGGACTAGCTCCTACAATGAGCAGTTCTTC.

The rearrangement links TRBV6-6 to TRBJ1-6; 8 bases are a match to TRBD1. Germline V gene sequence: CDR1 MNHNY, CDR2 SVGAGI (reference sequence). Trimming cost V 5 bases and J 0 bases; bases outside gene matches: 3. The CDR3 length is 16 residues. The CDR3 region is CASSAGQGSYNSPLHF. The DNA for the CDR3 is TGTGCCAGCAGTGCCGGACAGGGCTCCTATAATTCACCCCTCCACTTT.

As regards this clonotype: A read error may account for a junction end that differs from germline. The genes are TRBV13 and TRBJ2-5, with 8 bases identical to TRBD1. This CDR3 contains 13 residues. The V gene's germline CDR1 is PRHDT and CDR2 FYEKMQ (reference sequence). As DNA, the CDR3 is TGTACCAGCAGCCCGGGACAGGAAGTCACCCAGTACTTC. It encodes CTSSPGQEVTQYF.

The CDR3 is CASSQAPYTGELFF. Written as DNA, the CDR3 is TGCGCCAGCAGCCAAGCACCCTACACCGGGGAGCTGTTTTTT. The rearrangement links TRBV4-1 to TRBJ2-2, with unresolved D. Germline lookup yields CDR1 MGHRA and CDR2 YSYEKL. This CDR3 region has 14 residues. V was cut by 1 base and J by 3 bases, with 6 bases left in between.

The CDR3 protein is CASRLAGGEYEQYF. The CDR3 DNA reads as TGTGCCAGCAGACTGGCAGGGGGCGAATACGAGCAGTACTTC. The V gene is TRBV12-3 or TRBV12-4, the J gene TRBJ2-5; 8 bases align to TRBD1. The DNA matches TRBJ2-7 better at its end, which makes the J call doubtful. This CDR3 contains 14 residues.

This clonotype was picked up a small number of times. In DNA, the CDR3 is TGTGCCAGCAGTTACTCGAAATTACGGCCCGTGGGCACTGAAGCTTTCTTT. It codes for CASSYSKLRPVGTEAFF. The J gene is TRBJ1-1, the V gene TRBV6-5; D is unresolved. CDR1 and CDR2 from the germline V gene are MNHEY and SVGAGI. There are 17 residues in the CDR3. Trimming stripped 0 bases from V and 4 bases from J, with 18 bases between.

The chain uses TRBV14 and TRBJ2-1; 7 bases match TRBD2. Per germline, CDR1 SGHDN and CDR2 FVKESK. The CDR3 spans 15 residues. Trimming cost V 0 bases and J 10 bases; bases outside gene matches: 9. Written as DNA, the CDR3 is TGTGCCAGCAGCCAAGACGGGAGGCAAACCGCGGAGCAGTTCTTC. It specifies CASSQDGRQTAEQFF.

This clonotype was seen only a few times. The chain employs TRBV28 and TRBJ2-1, with 9 bases aligning to TRBD2. Germline V CDR1 and CDR2: MDHEN, SYDVKM. The ends lost 3 bases at V and 5 bases at J; junction bases unmatched: 2. The CDR3 contains 14 residues. The CDR3 region has the DNA TGTGCCAGCAGTTTTCAGCGGGGGGACAATGAGCAGTTCTTC. Amino acids: CASSFQRGDNEQFF. The full variable domain, completed using reference TRBV28 and TRBJ2-1, is DVKVTQSSRYLVKRTGEKVFLECVQDMDHENMFWYRQDPGLGLRLIYFSYDVKMKEKGDIPEGYSVSREKKERFSLILESASTNQTSMYLCASSFQRGDNEQFFGPGTRLTVL.

The chain carries TRBV5-5 and TRBJ1-6; 8 nucleotides align to TRBD1. In germline, CDR1 is SGHKS, CDR2 YYEKEE (reference sequence). The ends lost 2 bases at V and 8 bases at J; junction bases unmatched: 6. The CDR3 runs 15 residues. The CDR3 is CASSLPTGDYSPLHF. CDR3 in DNA: TGTGCCAGCAGCTTACCGACAGGGGACTATTCACCCCTCCACTTT.

CDR3 bases: TGTGCCAGCAGCCGGACTAGCGGGGGGTCGCACTCCTACGAGCAGTACTTC. Its translation: CASSRTSGGSHSYEQYF. V gene TRBV11-2 combines with J gene TRBJ2-7, with TRBD2 identical over 14 bases. Germline-derived CDR1 and CDR2 are SGHAT and FQNNGV. The length of the CDR3 is 17 residues. V was pared by 5 bases and J by 0 bases, with 6 bases of the junction left unmatched.

In its sample, this clonotype was seen a few times. V is TRBV28 and J is TRBJ1-2; TRBD1 agrees at 7 bases. Germline trimming cut 5 bases from V and 8 bases from J; bases unmatched to any gene: 11. Germline V lookup: CDR1 MDHEN, CDR2 SYDVKM. The CDR3 loop spans 14 amino acids. The CDR3 sequence is CASSLLGGGGGYTF. The CDR3 DNA reads TGTGCCAGCAGTCTGCTCGGAGGGGGCGGGGGCTACACCTTC.

This clonotype was seen only a few times. V usage is TRBV2 and J usage is TRBJ1-2; the D is unclear. The CDR3 totals 13 residues. The germline V gene encodes CDR1 SNHLY and CDR2 FYNNEI. Between the trimmed V and J ends, which lost 8 bases and 7 bases, there was a span of 17 bases. CDR3: CASSDIRRAGYTF. In nucleotides, the CDR3 is TGTGCCAGCTCCGACATACGGCGTGCTGGCTACACCTTC.

As to this clonotype: At one end the junction does not follow the germline gene, possibly because of a read error. The V and J genes are TRBV29-1 and TRBJ2-1; the match to TRBD1 covers 10 bases. Germline CDR1 reads SQVTM; CDR2 reads ANQGSEA. CDR3 length: 14 residues. In DNA form, the CDR3 reads TGTAGCGTGGACAGGGGGGCCCTCTACAATGAGCAGTTCTTC. It is translated as CSVDRGALYNEQFF.

This clonotype has more than one count but fewer than ten. The genes are TRBV7-2 and TRBJ2-5; D might be TRBD2 (6 bases). V was shortened by 5 bases and J by 2 bases, with 9 bases between the two germline ends. In germline, CDR1 is SGHTA, CDR2 FQGNSA. The CDR3 is 13 amino acids. CDR3 sequence reads: CASSREWQETQYF. The CDR3 bases are TGTGCCAGCAGCCGGGAGTGGCAAGAGACCCAGTACTTC.

As concerns this clonotype: Its ends do not fully match the called genes, so a read error is possible. The gene calls are TRBV12-3 or TRBV12-4 and TRBJ2-3; D is uncertain. The CDR3 consists of 14 residues. CDR3 sequence (DNA): TGTGCCAGCAGTTTAGCGCACAGCACAGATGCGCAGTATTTT. Its translation: CASSLAHSTDAQYF.

The rearrangement links TRBV29-1 to TRBJ1-5; 7 bases align to TRBD1. Germline CDR1 reads SQVTM; CDR2 reads ANQGSEA. The junction had 13 bases not matched to a gene; V was cut back by 1 base and J by 7 bases. CDR3 length equals 16 residues. The CDR3 protein is CSVEVDGAGGRQPQHF. In nucleotides, the CDR3 is TGCAGCGTTGAAGTGGATGGGGCAGGGGGAAGGCAGCCCCAGCATTTT.

This clonotype was seen more than once but under ten times. The J gene is TRBJ1-2, the V gene TRBV29-1; the D is unclear. CDR1 is SQVTM, CDR2 ANQGSEA, per germline. The CDR3 is 13 residues long. V was clipped by 4 bases and J by 3 bases, with 12 bases between them. The CDR3 DNA follows: TGCAGCGTTGGGAGGGCGGCGGACTATGGCTACACCTTC. Translating it yields CSVGRAADYGYTF.

This clonotype was counted a few times. CDR3 sequence reads: CASSFSSQGNGYTF. CDR3 DNA: TGTGCCAGCAGTTTCTCGTCACAGGGTAATGGCTACACCTTC. This chain connects TRBV12-3 or TRBV12-4 to TRBJ1-2, with a tentative D call TRBD1 (6 bases). V lost 3 bases and J 6 bases, leaving 14 bases between the germline ends. This CDR3 contains 14 residues.